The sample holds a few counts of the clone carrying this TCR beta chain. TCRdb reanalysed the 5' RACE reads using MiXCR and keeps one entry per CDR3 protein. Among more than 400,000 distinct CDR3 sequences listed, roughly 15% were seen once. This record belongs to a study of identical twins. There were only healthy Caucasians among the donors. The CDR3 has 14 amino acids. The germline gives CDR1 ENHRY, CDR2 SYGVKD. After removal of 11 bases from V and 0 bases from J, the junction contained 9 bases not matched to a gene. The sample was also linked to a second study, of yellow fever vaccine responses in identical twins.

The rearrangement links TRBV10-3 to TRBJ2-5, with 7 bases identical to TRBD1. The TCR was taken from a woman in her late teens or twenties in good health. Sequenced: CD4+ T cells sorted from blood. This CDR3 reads CAARQGANQETQYF. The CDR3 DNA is TGTGCCGCCAGACAGGGAGCAAACCAAGAGACCCAGTACTTC.